This T cell receptor (beta chain) was documented in a study of T cell responses to AZD1222 COVID-19 vaccine. Looking at the study overall: Researchers grouped second doses given at about 4 or about 12 weeks into one pool. General observations from the study: Seropositive at baseline were only a handful of AZD1222 recipients.

V lost 0 bases and J lost 4; bases outside the gene matches: 15. Germline loops: CDR1 ENHRY, CDR2 SYGVKD. The CDR3 loop spans 20 amino acids. Libraries were prepared by immunoSEQ multiplex PCR; TCRdb keeps only in-frame clonotypes and omits some of them. Among roughly 170,000 clones listed, around nine tenths were seen once. This clone appeared a single time. Its specificity is not known. This sample comprised peripheral blood, obtained on day 0 of AZD1222 vaccination. The rearrangement joins TRBV10-3 to TRBJ1-4; TRBD1 aligns across 9 bases. The TCR sequence derives from an adult in good health. The CDR3 sequence: CAISESSDRGSRAFNEKLFF. CDR3 DNA sequence: TGTGCCATCAGTGAGTCGAGTGACAGGGGGTCTCGGGCCTTTAATGAAAAACTGTTTTTT.